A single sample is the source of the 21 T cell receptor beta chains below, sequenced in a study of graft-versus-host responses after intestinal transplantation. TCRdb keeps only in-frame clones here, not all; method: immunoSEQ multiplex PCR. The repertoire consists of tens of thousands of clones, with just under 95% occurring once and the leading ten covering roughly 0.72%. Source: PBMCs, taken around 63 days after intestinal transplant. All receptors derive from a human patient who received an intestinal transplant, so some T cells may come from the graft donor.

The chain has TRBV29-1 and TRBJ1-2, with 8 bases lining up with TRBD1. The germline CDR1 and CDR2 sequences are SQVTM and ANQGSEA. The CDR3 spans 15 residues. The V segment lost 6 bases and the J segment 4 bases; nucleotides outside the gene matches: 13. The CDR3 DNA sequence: TGCAGCGTAAACGCCATCCGGGACAGGTTCTATGGCTACACCTTC. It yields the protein CSVNAIRDRFYGYTF.

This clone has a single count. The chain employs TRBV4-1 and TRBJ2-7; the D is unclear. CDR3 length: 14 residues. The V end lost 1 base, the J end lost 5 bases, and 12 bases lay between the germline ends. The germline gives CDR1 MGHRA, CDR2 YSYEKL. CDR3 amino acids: CASSQGPGVDEQYF. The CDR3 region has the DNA TGCGCCAGCAGCCAAGGACCTGGGGTGGACGAGCAGTACTTC.

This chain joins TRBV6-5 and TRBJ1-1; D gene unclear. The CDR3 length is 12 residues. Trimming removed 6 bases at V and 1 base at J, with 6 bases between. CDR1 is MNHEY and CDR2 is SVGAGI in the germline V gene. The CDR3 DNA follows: TGTGCCAGCAGAAGACAGAACACTGAAGCTTTCTTT. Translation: CASRRQNTEAFF.

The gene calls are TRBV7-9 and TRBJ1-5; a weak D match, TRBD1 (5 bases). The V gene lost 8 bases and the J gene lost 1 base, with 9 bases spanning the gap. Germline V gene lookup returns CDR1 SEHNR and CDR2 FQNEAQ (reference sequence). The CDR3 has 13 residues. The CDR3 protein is CASADTSNQPQHF. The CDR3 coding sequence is TGTGCCAGCGCGGACACAAGCAATCAGCCCCAGCATTTT.

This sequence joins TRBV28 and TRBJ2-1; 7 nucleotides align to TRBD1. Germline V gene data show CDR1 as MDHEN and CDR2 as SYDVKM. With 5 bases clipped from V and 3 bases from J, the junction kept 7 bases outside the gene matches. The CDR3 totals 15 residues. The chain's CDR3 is CASSIYRGVYNEQFF. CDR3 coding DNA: TGTGCCAGCAGTATATACAGGGGTGTCTACAATGAGCAGTTCTTC.

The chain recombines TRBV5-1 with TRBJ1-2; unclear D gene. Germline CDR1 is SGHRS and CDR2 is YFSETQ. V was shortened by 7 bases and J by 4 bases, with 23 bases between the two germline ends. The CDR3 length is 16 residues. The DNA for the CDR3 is TGCGCCAGCGTCATGGAACCGGTTCGAAAGACCTATGGCTACACCTTC. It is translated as CASVMEPVRKTYGYTF.

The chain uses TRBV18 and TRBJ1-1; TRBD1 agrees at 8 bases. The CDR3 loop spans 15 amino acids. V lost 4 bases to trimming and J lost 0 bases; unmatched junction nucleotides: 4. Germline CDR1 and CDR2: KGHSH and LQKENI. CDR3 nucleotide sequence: TGTGCCAGCTCACGTAACAGGGGGATGAACACTGAAGCTTTCTTT. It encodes CASSRNRGMNTEAFF. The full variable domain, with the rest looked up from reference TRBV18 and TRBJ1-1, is NAGVMQNPRHLVRRRGQEARLRCSPMKGHSHVYWYRQLPEEGLKFMVYLQKENIIDESGMPKERFSAEFPKEGPSILRIQQVVRGDSAAYFCASSRNRGMNTEAFFGQGTRLTVV.

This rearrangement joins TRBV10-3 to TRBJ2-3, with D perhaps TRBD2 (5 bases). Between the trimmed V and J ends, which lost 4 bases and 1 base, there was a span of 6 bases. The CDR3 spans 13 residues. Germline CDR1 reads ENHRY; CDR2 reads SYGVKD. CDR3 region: CAISVGGTDTQYF. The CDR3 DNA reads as TGTGCCATCAGTGTCGGGGGCACAGATACGCAGTATTTT.

CDR3 sequence: CASSPVLHYEQYF. The CDR3 nucleotides read TGTGCCAGCAGCCCCGTACTGCACTACGAGCAGTACTTC. V and J are TRBV19 and TRBJ2-7; D unresolved. Trimming stripped 9 bases from V and 3 bases from J, with 15 bases between. There are 13 residues in the CDR3. Looked up from germline, CDR1 is LNHDA and CDR2 is SQIVND (reference sequence).

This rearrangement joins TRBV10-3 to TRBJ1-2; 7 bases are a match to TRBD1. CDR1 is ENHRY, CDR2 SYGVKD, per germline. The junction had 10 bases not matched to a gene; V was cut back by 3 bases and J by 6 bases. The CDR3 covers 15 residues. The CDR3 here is CAISEEGDSRNGYTF. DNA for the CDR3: TGTGCCATCAGTGAAGAAGGGGACAGCAGAAATGGCTACACCTTC.

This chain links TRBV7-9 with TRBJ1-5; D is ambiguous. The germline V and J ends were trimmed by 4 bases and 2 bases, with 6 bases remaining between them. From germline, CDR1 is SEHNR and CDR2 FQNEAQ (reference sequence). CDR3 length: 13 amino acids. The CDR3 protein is CASSSPGNQPQHF. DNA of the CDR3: TGTGCCAGCAGCTCCCCCGGCAATCAGCCCCAGCATTTT.

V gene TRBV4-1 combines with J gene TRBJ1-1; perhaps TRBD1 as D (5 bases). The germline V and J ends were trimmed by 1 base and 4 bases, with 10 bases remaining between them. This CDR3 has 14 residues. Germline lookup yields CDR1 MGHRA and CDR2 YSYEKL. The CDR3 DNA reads TGCGCCAGCAGCCAAGGCGCAGGGAGCACTGAAGCTTTCTTT. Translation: CASSQGAGSTEAFF.

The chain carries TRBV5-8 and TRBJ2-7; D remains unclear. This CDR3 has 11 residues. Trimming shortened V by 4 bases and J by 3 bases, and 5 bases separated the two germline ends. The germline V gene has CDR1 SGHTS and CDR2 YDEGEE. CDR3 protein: CASSQVYEQYF. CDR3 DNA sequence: TGTGCCAGCAGCCAAGTCTACGAGCAGTACTTC. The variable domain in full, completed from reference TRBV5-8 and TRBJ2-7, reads EAGVTQSPTHLIKTRGQQATLRCSPISGHTSVYWYQQALGLGLQFLLWYDEGEERNRGNFPPRFSGRQFPNYSSELNVNALELEDSALYLCASSQVYEQYFGPGTRLTVT.

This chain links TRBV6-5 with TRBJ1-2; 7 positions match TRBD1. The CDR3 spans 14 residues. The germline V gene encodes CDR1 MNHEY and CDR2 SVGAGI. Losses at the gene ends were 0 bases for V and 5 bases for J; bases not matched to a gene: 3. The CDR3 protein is CASSYSWDRYGYTF. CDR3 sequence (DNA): TGTGCCAGCAGTTACTCGTGGGACAGATATGGCTACACCTTC.

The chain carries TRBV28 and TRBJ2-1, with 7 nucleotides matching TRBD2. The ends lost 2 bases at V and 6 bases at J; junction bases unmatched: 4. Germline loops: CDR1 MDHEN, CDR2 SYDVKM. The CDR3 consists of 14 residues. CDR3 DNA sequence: TGTGCCAGCAGTTTAGCGGGAGACGCCAATGAGCAGTTCTTC. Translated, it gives CASSLAGDANEQFF.

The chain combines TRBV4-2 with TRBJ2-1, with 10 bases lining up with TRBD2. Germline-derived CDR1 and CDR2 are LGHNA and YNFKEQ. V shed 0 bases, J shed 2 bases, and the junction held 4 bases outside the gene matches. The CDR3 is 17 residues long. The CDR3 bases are TGTGCCAGCAGCCAAGAGAGGAGCGGGGGGGCCTACAATGAGCAGTTCTTC. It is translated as CASSQERSGGAYNEQFF.

DNA of the CDR3: TGTGCCAGCAGCCTAACGGGACAGGGCTACGAGCAGTACTTC. Protein: CASSLTGQGYEQYF. The J gene is TRBJ2-7, the V gene TRBV7-9, with 9 bases aligning to TRBD1. This CDR3 spans 14 amino acids. V lost 5 bases to trimming and J lost 3 bases; unmatched junction nucleotides: 5. The germline gives CDR1 SEHNR, CDR2 FQNEAQ (reference sequence).

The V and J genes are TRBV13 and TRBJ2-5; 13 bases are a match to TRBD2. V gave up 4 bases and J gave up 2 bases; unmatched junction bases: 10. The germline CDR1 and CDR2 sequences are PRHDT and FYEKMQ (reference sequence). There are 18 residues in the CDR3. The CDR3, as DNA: TGTGCCAGCAGCTCCGGACTAGCGGGGGAAGGGAGGCAAGAGACCCAGTACTTC. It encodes CASSSGLAGEGRQETQYF. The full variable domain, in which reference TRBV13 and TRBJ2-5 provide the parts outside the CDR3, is AAGVIQSPRHLIKEKRETATLKCYPIPRHDTVYWYQQGPGQDPQFLISFYEKMQSDKGSIPDRFSAQQFSDYHSELNMSSLELGDSALYFCASSSGLAGEGRQETQYFGPGTRLLVL.

The CDR3 nucleotides are TGTGCCAGCAGCCCAGGGACAGCCTTTCCCACAGATACGCAGTATTTT. It codes for CASSPGTAFPTDTQYF. The V call is TRBV7-2, the J call TRBJ2-3, with TRBD1 matching 7 bases. The germline gives CDR1 SGHTA, CDR2 FQGNSA. The CDR3 is 16 amino acids. The V segment lost 5 bases and the J segment 2 bases; nucleotides outside the gene matches: 10.

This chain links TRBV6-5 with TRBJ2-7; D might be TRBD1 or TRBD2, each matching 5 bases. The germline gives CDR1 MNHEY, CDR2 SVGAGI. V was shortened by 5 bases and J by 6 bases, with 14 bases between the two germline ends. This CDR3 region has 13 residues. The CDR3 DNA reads TGTGCCAGCAGTGAAGTTAGGGGACGCGAGCAGTACTTC. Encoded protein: CASSEVRGREQYF.

CDR3 loop: CASSQGLAGADTQYF. The CDR3 DNA follows: TGCGCCAGCAGCCAAGGTCTAGCGGGGGCAGATACGCAGTATTTT. The rearrangement joins TRBV4-1 to TRBJ2-3, with TRBD2 matching over 10 bases. Germline V gene lookup returns CDR1 MGHRA and CDR2 YSYEKL. This CDR3 region has 15 residues. With 1 base clipped from V and 4 bases from J, the junction kept 2 bases outside the gene matches.